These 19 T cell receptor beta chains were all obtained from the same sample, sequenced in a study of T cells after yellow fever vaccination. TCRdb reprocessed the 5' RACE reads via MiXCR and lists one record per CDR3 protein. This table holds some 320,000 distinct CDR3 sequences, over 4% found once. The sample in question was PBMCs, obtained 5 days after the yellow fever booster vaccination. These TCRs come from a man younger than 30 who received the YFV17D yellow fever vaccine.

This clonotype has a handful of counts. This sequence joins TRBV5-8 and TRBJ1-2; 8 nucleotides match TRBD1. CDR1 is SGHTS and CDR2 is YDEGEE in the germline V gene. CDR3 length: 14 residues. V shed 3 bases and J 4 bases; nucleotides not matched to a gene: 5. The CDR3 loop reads CASSYDRGSYGYTF. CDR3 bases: TGTGCCAGCAGCTACGACAGGGGCTCCTATGGCTACACCTTC.

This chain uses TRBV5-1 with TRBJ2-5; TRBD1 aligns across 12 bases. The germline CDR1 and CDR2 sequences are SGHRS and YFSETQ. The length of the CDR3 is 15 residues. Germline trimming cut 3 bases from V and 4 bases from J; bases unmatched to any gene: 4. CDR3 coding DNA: TGCGCCAGCAGCTCCGGGACAGGGGGCGGAGAGACCCAGTACTTC. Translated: CASSSGTGGGETQYF.

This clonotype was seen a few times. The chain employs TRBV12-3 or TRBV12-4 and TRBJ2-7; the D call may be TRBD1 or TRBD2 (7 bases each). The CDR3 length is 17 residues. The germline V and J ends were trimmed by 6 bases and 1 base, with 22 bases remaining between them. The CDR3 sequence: CASSSALAGGDSYEQYF. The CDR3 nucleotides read TGTGCCAGCAGCTCCGCTTTGGCAGGGGGGGATTCCTACGAGCAGTACTTC.

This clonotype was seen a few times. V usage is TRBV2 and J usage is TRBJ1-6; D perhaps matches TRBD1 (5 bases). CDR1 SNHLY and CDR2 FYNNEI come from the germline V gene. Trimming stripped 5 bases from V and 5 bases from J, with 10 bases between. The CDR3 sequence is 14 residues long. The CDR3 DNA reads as TGTGCCAGCAGTTCCGACAGTGATAATTCACCCCTCCACTTT. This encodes CASSSDSDNSPLHF.

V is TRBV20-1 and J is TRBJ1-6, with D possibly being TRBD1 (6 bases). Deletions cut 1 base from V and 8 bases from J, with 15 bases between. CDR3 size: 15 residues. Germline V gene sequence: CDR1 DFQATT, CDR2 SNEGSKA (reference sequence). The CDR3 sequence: CSARGSGTNHSPLHF. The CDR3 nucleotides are TGCAGTGCTAGAGGCTCCGGGACAAATCATTCACCCCTCCACTTT.

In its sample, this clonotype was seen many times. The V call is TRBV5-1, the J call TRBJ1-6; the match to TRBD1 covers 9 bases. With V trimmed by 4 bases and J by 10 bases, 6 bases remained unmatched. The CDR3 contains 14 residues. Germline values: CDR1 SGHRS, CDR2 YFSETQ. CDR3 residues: CASSPGTGNSPLHF. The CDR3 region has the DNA TGCGCCAGCAGCCCCGGGACAGGGAACTCACCCCTCCACTTT.

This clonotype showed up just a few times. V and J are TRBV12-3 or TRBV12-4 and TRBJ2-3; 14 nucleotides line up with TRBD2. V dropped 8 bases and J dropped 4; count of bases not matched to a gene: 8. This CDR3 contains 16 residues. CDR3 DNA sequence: TGTGCCAGCCGCGGGACTAGCGGGGGAACAGCAGATACGCAGTATTTT. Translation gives CASRGTSGGTADTQYF.

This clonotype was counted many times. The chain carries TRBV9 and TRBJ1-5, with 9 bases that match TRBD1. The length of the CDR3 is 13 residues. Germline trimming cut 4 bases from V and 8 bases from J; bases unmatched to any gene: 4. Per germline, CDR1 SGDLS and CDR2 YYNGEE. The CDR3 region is CASSPGTGKPQHF. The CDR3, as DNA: TGTGCCAGCAGCCCCGGGACAGGGAAGCCCCAGCATTTT.

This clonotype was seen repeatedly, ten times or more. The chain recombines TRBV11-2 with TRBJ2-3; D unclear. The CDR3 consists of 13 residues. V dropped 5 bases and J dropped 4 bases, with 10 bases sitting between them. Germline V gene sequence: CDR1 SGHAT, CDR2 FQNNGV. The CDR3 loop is CASSLDGPDTQYF. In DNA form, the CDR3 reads TGTGCCAGCAGCCTTGACGGACCAGATACGCAGTATTTT.

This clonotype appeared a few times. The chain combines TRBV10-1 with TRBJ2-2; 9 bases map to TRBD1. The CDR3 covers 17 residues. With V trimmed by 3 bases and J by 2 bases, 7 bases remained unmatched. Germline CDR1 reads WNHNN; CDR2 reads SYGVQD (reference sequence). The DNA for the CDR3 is TGCGCCAGCAGTGAAGGACAGGGGAGGGTTAACACCGGGGAGCTGTTTTTT. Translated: CASSEGQGRVNTGELFF.

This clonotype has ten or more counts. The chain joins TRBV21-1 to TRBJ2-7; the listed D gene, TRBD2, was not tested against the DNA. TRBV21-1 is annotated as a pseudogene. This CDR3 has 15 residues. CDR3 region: CASSKLLAGGYEQYV. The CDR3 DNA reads TGTGCCAGCAGCAAATTACTGGCGGGGGGATACGAGCAGTACGTC.

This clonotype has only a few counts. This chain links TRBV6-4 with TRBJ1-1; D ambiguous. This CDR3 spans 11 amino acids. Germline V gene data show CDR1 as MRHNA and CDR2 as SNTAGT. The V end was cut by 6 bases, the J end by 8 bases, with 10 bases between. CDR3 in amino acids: CASRPDSEAFF. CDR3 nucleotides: TGTGCCAGCAGGCCCGACTCCGAAGCTTTCTTT.

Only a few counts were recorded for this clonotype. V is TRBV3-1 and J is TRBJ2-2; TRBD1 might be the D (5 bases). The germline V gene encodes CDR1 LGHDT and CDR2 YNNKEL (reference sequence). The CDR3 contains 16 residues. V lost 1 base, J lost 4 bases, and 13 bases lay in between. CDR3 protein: CASSQAARVRTGELFF. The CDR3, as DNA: TGTGCCAGCAGCCAAGCCGCCAGGGTACGCACCGGGGAGCTGTTTTTT.

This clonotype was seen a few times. The CDR3 reads CSGDRDGTEAFF. The CDR3 DNA sequence: TGCAGCGGCGACAGGGATGGGACTGAAGCTTTCTTT. The rearrangement joins TRBV29-1 to TRBJ1-1; 7 bases agree with TRBD1. V shed 7 bases, J shed 5 bases, and the junction held 7 bases outside the gene matches. CDR3 length: 12 amino acids. CDR1 SQVTM and CDR2 ANQGSEA come from the germline V gene.

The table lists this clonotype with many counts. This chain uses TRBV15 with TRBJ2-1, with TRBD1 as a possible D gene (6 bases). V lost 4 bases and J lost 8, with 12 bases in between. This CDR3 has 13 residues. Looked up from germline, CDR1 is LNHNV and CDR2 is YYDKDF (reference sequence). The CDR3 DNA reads TGTGCCACCAGCACTCGACAGGCTCATGAGCAGTTCTTC. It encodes CATSTRQAHEQFF.

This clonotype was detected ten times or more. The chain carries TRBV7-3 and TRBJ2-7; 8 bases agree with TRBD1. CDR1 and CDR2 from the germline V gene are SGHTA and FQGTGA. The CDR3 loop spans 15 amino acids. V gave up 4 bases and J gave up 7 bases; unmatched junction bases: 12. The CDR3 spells CASSSGTGSQKEQYF. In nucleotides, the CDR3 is TGTGCCAGCAGCTCCGGGACAGGCTCCCAGAAGGAGCAGTACTTC.

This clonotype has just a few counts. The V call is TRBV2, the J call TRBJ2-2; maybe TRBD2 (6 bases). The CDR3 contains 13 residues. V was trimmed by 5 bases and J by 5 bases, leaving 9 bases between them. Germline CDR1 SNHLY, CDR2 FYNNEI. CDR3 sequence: CASSRLGTGELFF. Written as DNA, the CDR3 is TGTGCCAGCAGTAGACTAGGAACCGGGGAGCTGTTTTTT.

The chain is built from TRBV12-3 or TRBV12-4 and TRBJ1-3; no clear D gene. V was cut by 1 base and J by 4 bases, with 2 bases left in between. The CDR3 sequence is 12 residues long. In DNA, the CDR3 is TGTGCCAGCAGTTTAGTCGGAAACACCATATATTTT. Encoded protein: CASSLVGNTIYF.

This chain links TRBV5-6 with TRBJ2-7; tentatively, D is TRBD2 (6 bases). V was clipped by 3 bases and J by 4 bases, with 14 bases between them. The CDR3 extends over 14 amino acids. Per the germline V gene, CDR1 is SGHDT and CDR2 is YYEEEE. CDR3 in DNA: TGTGCCAGCAGCTCCTACCGCGGGACTTACGAGCAGTACTTC. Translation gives CASSSYRGTYEQYF.